What follows are 10 T cell receptor beta chains derived from one specimen sequenced in a study of T cell responses to AZD1222 COVID-19 vaccine. Clones were read by immunoSEQ multiplex PCR, and TCRdb kept only the in-frame ones, dropping some. The sample lists more than 40,000 clones, around 91% occurring once. The sample consisted of peripheral blood, taken 28 days after the second AZD1222 dose. The receptors were gathered from an adult who received the AZD1222 COVID-19 vaccine.

This clone was counted only a few times. The CDR3 nucleotides read TGTGCCAGCAGCGTCGCTAACTATGGCTACACCTTC. Translated, it gives CASSVANYGYTF. This sequence joins TRBV9 and TRBJ1-2; D uncertain. This CDR3 region has 12 residues. CDR1 and CDR2 (germline): SGDLS, YYNGEE. V gave up 2 bases and J gave up 0 bases, with 2 bases separating them.

This sequence joins TRBV7-9 and TRBJ2-3; weak D call: TRBD1 (7 bases). The V end was cut by 5 bases, the J end by 0 bases, with 24 bases between. CDR1 is SEHNR, CDR2 FQNEAQ, per germline (reference sequence). The CDR3 is made up of 19 amino acids. The CDR3 sequence: CASSQKDGGWTGSTDTQYF. The CDR3 DNA reads as TGTGCCAGCAGCCAAAAAGATGGGGGGTGGACAGGAAGCACAGATACGCAGTATTTT.

V usage is TRBV7-7 and J usage is TRBJ2-2; TRBD1 matches 9 bases. CDR3 length: 15 amino acids. Trimming took 5 bases from V and 5 from J; bases not matched to a gene: 6. Germline V gene lookup returns CDR1 SSHAT and CDR2 FNYEAQ (reference sequence). CDR3 amino acids: CASSPQGAGTGELFF. The CDR3 bases are TGTGCCAGCAGCCCACAGGGGGCGGGGACCGGGGAGCTGTTTTTT.

The J gene is TRBJ2-3, the V gene TRBV11-2; D may be TRBD1 or TRBD2 (6 bases each). The CDR3 is made up of 14 amino acids. The V and J ends lost 5 bases and 4 bases respectively, with 13 bases between them. The germline V gene encodes CDR1 SGHAT and CDR2 FQNNGV. The DNA for the CDR3 is TGTGCCAGCAGCCCCGGTGGGGGGCCAGATACGCAGTATTTT. It is translated as CASSPGGGPDTQYF.

The chain couples TRBV10-1 to TRBJ2-7, with unresolved D. The CDR3 is 13 amino acids. Per germline, CDR1 WNHNN and CDR2 SYGVQD (reference sequence). Trimming stripped 4 bases from V and 0 bases from J, with 7 bases between. CDR3 protein: CASSVKSSYEQYF. DNA for the CDR3: TGCGCCAGCAGTGTGAAGTCCTCCTACGAGCAGTACTTC.

The chain carries TRBV7-2 and TRBJ2-5; no firm D call. V dropped 5 bases and J dropped 1 base, with 11 bases sitting between them. Looked up from germline, CDR1 is SGHTA and CDR2 is FQGNSA. The length of the CDR3 is 14 residues. CDR3 loop: CASSPRYGQETQYF. CDR3 coding DNA: TGTGCCAGCAGCCCGCGGTACGGCCAAGAGACCCAGTACTTC.

The chain links TRBV7-2 to TRBJ1-2; 8 bases match TRBD1. The CDR3 runs to 15 residues. Germline trimming cut 1 base from V and 4 bases from J; bases unmatched to any gene: 5. Germline CDR1 is SGHTA and CDR2 is FQGNSA. DNA for the CDR3: TGTGCCAGCAGCTTAGTCACAGGGGGGACCTATGGCTACACCTTC. It specifies CASSLVTGGTYGYTF.

The CDR3 loop reads CASYDGLSSGNTIYF. The DNA for the CDR3 is TGTGCCTCGTACGACGGGCTCTCTTCTGGAAACACCATATATTTT. The chain uses TRBV19 and TRBJ1-3; D remains unclear. The ends were cut back, 11 bases at V and 1 base at J, with 18 bases in the middle. The CDR3 length is 15 residues. Looked up from germline, CDR1 is LNHDA and CDR2 is SQIVND (reference sequence). The full variable domain, with the rest looked up from reference TRBV19 and TRBJ1-3, is DGGITQSPKYLFRKEGQNVTLSCEQNLNHDAMYWYRQDPGQGLRLIYYSQIVNDFQKGDIAEGYSVSREKKESFPLTVTSAQKNPTAFYLCASYDGLSSGNTIYFGEGSWLTVV.

The rearrangement links TRBV10-3 to TRBJ1-4; no definite D call. V was trimmed by 2 bases and J by 8 bases, leaving 12 bases between them. Germline CDR1 ENHRY, CDR2 SYGVKD. This CDR3 contains 14 residues. CDR3 protein: CAISEGTPGEKLFF. The CDR3 DNA follows: TGTGCCATCAGTGAGGGAACCCCGGGGGAAAAACTGTTTTTT.

The chain combines TRBV4-3 with TRBJ1-5, with D uncertain. V lost 4 bases, J lost 4 bases, and 8 bases lay in between. This CDR3 has 13 residues. In germline, CDR1 is LGHNA, CDR2 YSLEER. The CDR3 DNA sequence: TGCGCCAGCAGCCGAGGACTTAATCAGCCCCAGCATTTT. This codes for CASSRGLNQPQHF.